Following are 26 T cell receptor beta chains from one sample sequenced in a study of blood T cell repertoires in COVID-19. TCRdb's table, derived via immunoSEQ multiplex PCR, lists solely in-frame clones and lacks some. The data contain some 350,000 clones, about 87% of them seen just once; the ten biggest clones take up roughly 6%. The specimen was peripheral blood. Receptors were obtained from a woman aged 45-59 years with COVID-19, enrolled during active disease.

The chain combines TRBV4-3 with TRBJ1-1, with D hard to call. This CDR3 comprises 14 residues. CDR1 is LGHNA and CDR2 is YSLEER in the germline V gene. V shed 0 bases and J shed 5 bases, with 10 bases lying between them. The CDR3 DNA reads TGCGCCAGCAGCCAAGATAACAGTGGGACTGAAGCTTTCTTT. Amino acids: CASSQDNSGTEAFF.

This chain connects TRBV5-1 to TRBJ2-3, with D possibly being TRBD1 (5 bases). CDR1 and CDR2 from the germline V gene are SGHRS and YFSETQ. The CDR3 contains 16 residues. V lost 3 bases and J 2 bases, leaving 16 bases between the germline ends. The CDR3 is CASSSGWGRHTDTQYF. CDR3 in DNA: TGCGCCAGCAGCTCCGGTTGGGGCCGCCACACAGATACGCAGTATTTT.

CDR3 in DNA: TGTGCCAGCAGTTACTCCACTAAAGACCTGAACACTGAAGCTTTCTTT. Its translation: CASSYSTKDLNTEAFF. The chain couples TRBV6-2 or TRBV6-3 to TRBJ1-1; no clear D gene. CDR1 MNHEY and CDR2 SVGEGT come from the germline V gene. The CDR3 is 16 amino acids. Between the trimmed V and J ends, which lost 0 bases and 0 bases, there was a span of 11 bases.

The chain recombines TRBV11-2 with TRBJ2-7; TRBD2 matches at 9 bases. CDR3 size: 14 residues. With 4 bases clipped from V and 5 bases from J, the junction kept 6 bases outside the gene matches. In germline, CDR1 is SGHAT, CDR2 FQNNGV. CDR3 protein: CASSSHSGSNEQYF. CDR3 coding DNA: TGTGCCAGCAGCTCCCATAGCGGGAGCAACGAGCAGTACTTC.

This clone was seen a single time. This chain joins TRBV10-3 and TRBJ1-1; D is possibly TRBD1 (6 bases). V gave up 5 bases and J gave up 9 bases, with 10 bases separating them. Germline-derived CDR1 and CDR2 are ENHRY and SYGVKD. CDR3 length equals 11 residues. The CDR3 loop is CAISNGQQAFF. The CDR3 nucleotides read TGTGCCATCAGTAACGGACAGCAAGCTTTCTTT.

V gene TRBV30 combines with J gene TRBJ2-1; unclear D gene. Trimming removed 3 bases at V and 4 bases at J, with 4 bases between. The CDR3 runs 11 residues. The germline CDR1 and CDR2 sequences are GTSNPN and SVGIG (reference sequence). CDR3 sequence: CAWRQYNEQFF. The CDR3 coding sequence is TGTGCCTGGAGACAGTACAATGAGCAGTTCTTC.

The chain carries TRBV27 and TRBJ2-3; 12 nucleotides align to TRBD2. The CDR3 is 17 residues long. Germline CDR1 reads MNHEY; CDR2 reads SMNVEV (reference sequence). J was trimmed by 4 bases and V by 4 bases; bases with no gene match: 9. This chain's CDR3 is CASSSQLTSGRSDTQYF. CDR3 coding DNA: TGTGCCAGCAGTTCCCAACTGACTAGCGGGAGATCAGATACGCAGTATTTT.

The V gene is TRBV21-1, the J gene TRBJ2-1; TRBD1 is taken as the D call from the table, unchecked against the DNA. TRBV21-1 is a known pseudogene. This CDR3 is 17 amino acids long. The CDR3 bases are TGTGCCAGCAGCAAACAATCTGGGGACAGAAACTACAATGAGCAGTTCTTC. Protein sequence: CASSKQSGDRNYNEQFF.

The genes are TRBV4-2 and TRBJ2-1, with a possible D match to TRBD2 (5 bases). From germline, CDR1 is LGHNA and CDR2 YNFKEQ. Trimming took 0 bases from V and 7 from J, leaving 22 bases between them. The CDR3 is 18 amino acids. The CDR3 reads CASSQDPTPPAPGNEQFF. The CDR3 DNA reads TGTGCCAGCAGCCAAGACCCAACCCCCCCGGCCCCGGGGAATGAGCAGTTCTTC.

The chain has TRBV24-1 and TRBJ2-1, with 11 bases that match TRBD2. Germline V gene lookup returns CDR1 KGHDR and CDR2 SFDVKD. This CDR3 is built from 16 residues. The J segment lost 2 bases and the V segment lost 5 bases, leaving 4 bases of the junction unmatched. CDR3 coding DNA: TGTGCCACCAGTGTTCCGGGACTAGCGGCCTACAATGAGCAGTTCTTC. Translating gives CATSVPGLAAYNEQFF.

This rearrangement joins TRBV12-3 or TRBV12-4 to TRBJ1-4, with D maybe TRBD1 (5 bases). Trimming shortened V by 5 bases and J by 7 bases, and 8 bases separated the two germline ends. The CDR3 runs 12 residues. CDR3 amino acids: CASSRDSEKLFF. CDR3 in DNA: TGTGCCAGCAGTCGAGACAGTGAAAAACTGTTTTTT.

The CDR3 region has the DNA TGTGCCAGCAGCGGGACAGGGGTAAACGAGCAGTACTTC. Translating it yields CASSGTGVNEQYF. The V call is TRBV9, the J call TRBJ2-7, with 9 bases aligning to TRBD1. V was clipped by 3 bases and J by 5 bases; unmatched bases: 3. CDR1 is SGDLS and CDR2 is YYNGEE in the germline V gene. CDR3 size: 13 residues.

This clone was observed once. The V and J genes are TRBV7-9 and TRBJ2-1; 7 nucleotides match TRBD1. Trimming cost V 5 bases and J 3 bases; bases outside gene matches: 13. Germline V gene data show CDR1 as SEHNR and CDR2 as FQNEAQ (reference sequence). The CDR3 covers 17 residues. The CDR3 protein is CASSLREMTGLYNEQFF. The DNA of the CDR3 is TGTGCCAGCAGCCTCAGGGAAATGACAGGGCTCTACAATGAGCAGTTCTTC.

The V gene is TRBV6-5, the J gene TRBJ1-2; 9 bases line up with TRBD1. The CDR3 contains 14 residues. V lost 10 bases and J lost 6; bases outside the gene matches: 12. Per the germline V gene, CDR1 is MNHEY and CDR2 is SVGAGI. Here the CDR3 DNA reads TGTGCCACGGAACCCAGGGACAGGGTTAATGGCTACACCTTC. It specifies CATEPRDRVNGYTF.

The CDR3 DNA reads as TGTGCCAGTAGGGTACTAGCGGGAGGTGGCGAGCAGTACTTC. It codes for CASRVLAGGGEQYF. This chain uses TRBV19 with TRBJ2-7, with 12 bases matching TRBD2. Germline CDR1 and CDR2: LNHDA and SQIVND (reference sequence). V was clipped by 6 bases and J by 6 bases; unmatched bases: 6. The CDR3 has 14 amino acids.

The chain is built from TRBV5-1 and TRBJ2-1; D is possibly TRBD2 (5 bases). Per the germline V gene, CDR1 is SGHRS and CDR2 is YFSETQ. This CDR3 comprises 14 residues. V lost 3 bases and J lost 5, with 12 bases in between. This chain's CDR3 is CASSSNAGNNEQFF. CDR3 bases: TGCGCCAGCAGCTCGAATGCCGGGAACAATGAGCAGTTCTTC.

The rearrangement uses TRBV18 and TRBJ1-4; TRBD1 aligns across 8 bases. The junction had 5 bases not matched to a gene; V was cut back by 3 bases and J by 8 bases. Germline CDR1 and CDR2: KGHSH and LQKENI. The CDR3 sequence is 14 residues long. CDR3: CASSPGTGEEKLFF. The CDR3, as DNA: TGTGCCAGCTCACCTGGGACAGGAGAGGAAAAACTGTTTTTT.

This chain joins TRBV11-2 and TRBJ2-2; TRBD1 is a possible D gene (7 bases). V was trimmed by 1 base and J by 6 bases, leaving 12 bases between them. There are 15 residues in the CDR3. Germline V gene data show CDR1 as SGHAT and CDR2 as FQNNGV. The CDR3 coding sequence is TGTGCCAGCAGCTTAGGGGCCAGGGGGGCCGGGGAGCTGTTTTTT. Its translation: CASSLGARGAGELFF.

The CDR3 reads CSGGHPMNTEAFF. CDR3 DNA: TGCAGCGGGGGACATCCAATGAACACTGAAGCTTTCTTT. This sequence joins TRBV29-1 and TRBJ1-1; TRBD1 is a possible D gene (6 bases). This CDR3 is 13 amino acids long. Trimming took 7 bases from V and 0 from J, leaving 12 bases between them. The germline V gene has CDR1 SQVTM and CDR2 ANQGSEA. Filled out from reference TRBV29-1 and TRBJ1-1, the complete variable domain reads SAVISQKPSRDICQRGTSLTIQCQVDSQVTMMFWYRQQPGQSLTLIATANQGSEATYESGFVIDKFPISRPNLTFSTLTVSNMSPEDSSIYLCSGGHPMNTEAFFGQGTRLTVV.

This chain links TRBV24-1 with TRBJ1-5, with TRBD1 identical over 11 bases. Germline V gene sequence: CDR1 KGHDR, CDR2 SFDVKD. V shed 10 bases and J 0 bases; nucleotides not matched to a gene: 22. The CDR3 is 21 residues long. This CDR3 is CATKSGGGGQGAGNSNQPQHF. DNA of the CDR3: TGTGCCACAAAATCCGGGGGAGGAGGACAGGGGGCGGGAAATAGCAATCAGCCCCAGCATTTT.

This chain connects TRBV7-2 to TRBJ2-7, with a weak D call TRBD2 (5 bases). The germline V gene has CDR1 SGHTA and CDR2 FQGNSA. V lost 4 bases and J 5 bases, leaving 12 bases between the germline ends. The CDR3 runs to 13 residues. The CDR3 region is CASSSGSAHEQYF. CDR3 DNA: TGTGCCAGCAGCTCGGGTAGCGCCCACGAGCAGTACTTC.

This clone was seen just once. V is TRBV14 and J is TRBJ2-7; the match to TRBD2 covers 7 bases. V lost 2 bases and J lost 4; bases outside the gene matches: 8. Germline CDR1 and CDR2: SGHDN and FVKESK. CDR3 length equals 15 residues. In DNA form, the CDR3 reads TGTGCCAGCAGCCAAACTCCTAGCGGTAGTTACGAGCAGTACTTC. This encodes CASSQTPSGSYEQYF.

This clone has a handful of counts. The V gene is TRBV24-1, the J gene TRBJ2-7; D might be TRBD2 (6 bases). With 4 bases removed from V and 3 bases from J, the gap between germline ends came to 12 bases. Germline loops: CDR1 KGHDR, CDR2 SFDVKD. The CDR3 is 14 residues long. CDR3 bases: TGTGCCACCAGTGACCCCCGGGGGAACTACGAGCAGTACTTC. This codes for CATSDPRGNYEQYF.

V is TRBV6-2 or TRBV6-3 and J is TRBJ1-1, with TRBD1 identical over 8 bases. Per the germline V gene, CDR1 is MNHEY and CDR2 is SVGEGT. The CDR3 consists of 16 residues. The trim removed 6 bases at V and 0 bases at J, leaving 9 bases unmatched. This chain's CDR3 is CASSTNLTGVNTEAFF. The CDR3 DNA sequence: TGTGCCAGCAGCACAAACTTGACAGGGGTGAACACTGAAGCTTTCTTT.

This rearrangement joins TRBV3-1 (or the pseudogene TRBV3-2) to TRBJ2-7; TRBD1 might be the D (5 bases). Germline CDR1 reads LGHDT; CDR2 reads YNNKEL (reference sequence). Trimming cost V 4 bases and J 0 bases, with 19 bases left between them. The CDR3 sequence is 17 residues long. CDR3: CASSRTEPRDYSYEQYF. CDR3 bases: TGTGCCAGCAGCCGAACCGAACCCAGGGATTACTCCTACGAGCAGTACTTC.

The chain's CDR3 is CASSHKTGLPYEQYF. The CDR3 nucleotides are TGTGCCAGCAGCCATAAAACAGGGTTACCTTACGAGCAGTACTTC. The V gene is TRBV5-6, the J gene TRBJ2-7; a weak D match, TRBD1 (6 bases). The V gene lost 4 bases and the J gene lost 4 bases, with 18 bases spanning the gap. Germline V CDR1 and CDR2: SGHDT, YYEEEE. The CDR3 extends over 15 amino acids.